The T cell receptor (beta chain) described here comes from a study of cytomegalovirus exposure and HLA in healthy donors. Overall study results and limits: Associated with HLA alleles at 0.05 false discovery rate in a later analysis were fewer than 20,000 TCR beta sequences. Associated with cytomegalovirus, according to the listing, were some 180 TCR beta chains. Previously analyzed data showed that most TCR beta V segments were productive at a frequency of about 90% or about 30%.

Germline V gene sequence: CDR1 MGHDK, CDR2 SYGVNS. Trimming removed 6 bases at V and 1 base at J, with 9 bases between. The CDR3 length is 14 residues. With 60 Vbeta and 13 Jbeta primers, the PCR was carried out. Repertoires were generated with immunoSEQ multiplex PCR, while TCRdb's copy carries only in-frame clones and drops some. Among roughly 120,000 clones listed, about three quarters were seen once. This clone turned up a few times. The antigen is undetermined. Sequenced material: PBMCs. The rearrangement links TRBV25-1 to TRBJ1-4; a weak D match, TRBD1 (6 bases). This sequence was found in a young woman in good health and CMV-seronegative. The CDR3 here is CASRLQGTNEKLFF. The CDR3 DNA reads TGTGCCAGCAGACTACAGGGAACTAATGAAAAACTGTTTTTT. Full variable domain (missing parts from reference TRBV25-1 and TRBJ1-4): EADIYQTPRYLVIGTGKKITLECSQTMGHDKMYWYQQDPGMELHLIHYSYGVNSTEKGDLSSESTVSRIRTEHFPLTLESARPSHTSQYLCASRLQGTNEKLFFGSGTQLSVL.